The rows below give T cell receptor beta chains drawn from one sample of a study of CD4 T cell repertoires in COVID-19. This table comes from immunoSEQ multiplex PCR, and its TCRdb copy is limited to in-frame clones, with some not included. In the table there are about 22,000 clones, about nine tenths of which are singletons. This specimen was central memory CD4+ T cells from blood, taken before the COVID-19 pandemic. The source of these receptors is a human donor who had COVID-19. Each CDR3 is given with its conserved first and last residue. Fields, in order: V gene, D gene, clone size, J gene, CDR3 DNA, CDR3 protein. The D gene is left open where the match is weak. Clone size appears in some rows only: once, few, many, or a class for an expanded clone.

>TRBV4-2|NA|NA|TRBJ2-3
TGTGCCAGCAGCCAAGAACCCCCCCCCACACTAGGCGGCACAGATACGCAGTATTTT
CASSQEPPPTLGGTDTQYF
>TRBV10-2|TRBD2|NA|TRBJ2-7
TGCGCCAGCAGTGATAGCGGGAGGGCCTCCTACGAGCAGTACTTC
CASSDSGRASYEQYF
>TRBV7-6|TRBD1|NA|TRBJ1-3
TGTGCCAGCAGCTTACAGAGCGGACAGGTGCCCAACACCATATATTTT
CASSLQSGQVPNTIYF
>TRBV2|NA|NA|TRBJ1-1
TGTGCCAGCAGTGAAGAGGAGGGGAACACTGAAGCTTTCTTT
CASSEEEGNTEAFF
>TRBV7-2|TRBD2|NA|TRBJ2-7
TGTGCCGCACTACTAGCGGGAGGGAAGCAGTACTTC
CAALLAGGKQYF
>TRBV28|NA|NA|TRBJ1-6
TGTGCCAGCAGCTTCCAGGGGATGGCTTCACCCCTCCACTTT
CASSFQGMASPLHF
>TRBV7-9|NA|NA|TRBJ2-5
TGTGCCAGCAGCTTATCCTCGGACTGGCTGGGCGAGACCCAGTACTTC
CASSLSSDWLGETQYF
>TRBV6-1|TRBD1|once|TRBJ2-5
TGTGCCAGCAGTGGGGACAGGGGATTTGAGCAGTACTTC
CASSGDRGFEQYF
>TRBV21-1|NA|NA|TRBJ1-2
TGTGCCGGCGTGTGGGGCAACTATGGCTACACCTTC
CAGVWGNYGYTF
>TRBV12-5|NA|NA|TRBJ2-7
TGTGCTAGTGCGGTGGACAGTTCCTACGAGCAGTACTTC
CASAVDSSYEQYF
>TRBV18|NA|NA|TRBJ2-7
TGTGCCAGCTCAACCGGAGGGATATGGGAGCAGTACTTC
CASSTGGIWEQYF
>TRBV5-1|TRBD1|NA|TRBJ2-3
TGCGCCAGCAAAACCGGGACAGACACAGATACGCAGTATTTT
CASKTGTDTDTQYF
>TRBV6-6|TRBD2|NA|TRBJ2-7
TGTGCCAGCAGAGCGGGAGATAAAGTCTACGAGCAGTACTTC
CASRAGDKVYEQYF